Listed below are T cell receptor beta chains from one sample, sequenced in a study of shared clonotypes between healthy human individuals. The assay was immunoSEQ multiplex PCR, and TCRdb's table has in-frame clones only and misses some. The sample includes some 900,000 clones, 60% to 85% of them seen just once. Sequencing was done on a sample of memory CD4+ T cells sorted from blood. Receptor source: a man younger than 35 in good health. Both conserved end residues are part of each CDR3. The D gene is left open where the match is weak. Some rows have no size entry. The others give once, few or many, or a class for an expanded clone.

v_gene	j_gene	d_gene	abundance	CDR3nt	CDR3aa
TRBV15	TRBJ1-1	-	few	TGTGCCACCAGCAGAGATATTTCGAACACTGAAGCTTTCTTT	CATSRDISNTEAFF
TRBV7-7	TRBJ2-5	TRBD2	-	TGTGCTAGCAGCTTAACGGGAGGGCCCGAGACCCAGTACTTC	CASSLTGGPETQYF
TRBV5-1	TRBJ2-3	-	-	TGCGCCAGCAGCTTGGAGGGGGGGCCAGGGACAGATACGCAGTATTTT	CASSLEGGPGTDTQYF
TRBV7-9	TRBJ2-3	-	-	TGTGCCAGCGCAACAGGTAAAGATACGCAGTATTTT	CASATGKDTQYF
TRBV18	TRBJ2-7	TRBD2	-	TGTGCCAGCTCGGAGCGGGGGGTATCCTACGAGCAGTACTTC	CASSERGVSYEQYF
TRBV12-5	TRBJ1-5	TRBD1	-	TGTGCTAGTGGTTTGGTCCTGGGACAGGGGAATCAGCCCCAGCATTTT	CASGLVLGQGNQPQHF
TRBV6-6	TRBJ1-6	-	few	TGTGCCAGCAGTTCTAATTCACCCCTCCACTTT	CASSSNSPLHF
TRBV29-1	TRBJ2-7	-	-	TGCAGCGTTCGGTCCGGGACGGCCTCCTACGAGCAGTACTTC	CSVRSGTASYEQYF
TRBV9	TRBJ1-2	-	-	TGTGCCAGCAGCCGCGGGTCTCCCCCTTACACCTTC	CASSRGSPPYTF
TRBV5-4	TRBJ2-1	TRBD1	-	TGTGCCAGCAGCAACCCCCGGGACAGGGTAGCCAATGAGCAGTTCTTC	CASSNPRDRVANEQFF
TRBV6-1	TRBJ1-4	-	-	TGTGCCAGCAGAAGGACAGCAACTAATGAAAAACTGTTTTTT	CASRRTATNEKLFF
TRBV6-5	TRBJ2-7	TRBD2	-	TGTGCCAGCAGACGGAGCGGGGGGGCGTACGAGCAGTACTTC	CASRRSGGAYEQYF
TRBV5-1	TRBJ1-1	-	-	TGCGCCAGCAGCCTCCACAGGAACACTGAAGCTTTCTTT	CASSLHRNTEAFF
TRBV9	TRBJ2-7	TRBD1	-	TGTGCCAGCAGCGGAGGGACAGGGATACGGGAGCAGTACTTC	CASSGGTGIREQYF
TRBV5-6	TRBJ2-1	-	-	TGTGCCAGCAGCTTGGCCACAACTCCCCAAGGCTACAATGAGCAGTTCTTC	CASSLATTPQGYNEQFF
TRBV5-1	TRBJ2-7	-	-	TGCGCCACTTCTACTACAGGATACTACGAGCAGTACTTC	CATSTTGYYEQYF
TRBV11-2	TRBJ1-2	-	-	TGTGCCAGCAGCCAGGACAAGGGGACCTATGGCTACACCTTC	CASSQDKGTYGYTF
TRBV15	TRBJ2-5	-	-	TGTGCCACCAGCAGAGCCAGGCGGGAGACCCAGTACTTC	CATSRARRETQYF
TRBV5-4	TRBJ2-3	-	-	TGTGCCAGCAGCTTGGTTAGTAGGGGCACAGATACGCAGTATTTT	CASSLVSRGTDTQYF
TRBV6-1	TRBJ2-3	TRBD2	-	TGTGCCAGCAGTGTAGCGGGGCGCACAGATACGCAGTATTTT	CASSVAGRTDTQYF
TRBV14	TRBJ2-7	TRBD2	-	TGTGCCAGCAGCCTGTCCGGGACTACCTACGAGCAGTACTTC	CASSLSGTTYEQYF
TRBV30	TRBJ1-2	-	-	TGTGCCTGGAGCCGGGACACCGGGTCTGGCTACACCTTC	CAWSRDTGSGYTF
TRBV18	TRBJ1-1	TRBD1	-	TGTGCCAGCTCACCACAAACAGGGGGGTCGGGCACTGAAGCTTTCTTT	CASSPQTGGSGTEAFF
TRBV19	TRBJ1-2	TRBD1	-	TGTGCCAGTAGTACGACAGGGAACTATGGCTACACCTTC	CASSTTGNYGYTF
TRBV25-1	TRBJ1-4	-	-	TGTGCCAGCAGTGCCGGGTCTACAACTAATGAAAAACTGTTTTTT	CASSAGSTTNEKLFF
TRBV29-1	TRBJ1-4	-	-	TGCAGCGTTGGACAGAACGAAAAACTGTTTTTT	CSVGQNEKLFF
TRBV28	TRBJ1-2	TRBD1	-	TGTGCCAGCAGTCCCCCCCGAGGGAGGCAGACAGGGGACGGTGGCTACACCTTC	CASSPPRGRQTGDGGYTF
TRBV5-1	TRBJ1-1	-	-	TGCGCCAGCAGCTTGGCCGGCGGTGAAGCTTTCTTT	CASSLAGGEAFF
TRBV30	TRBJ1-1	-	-	TGTGCCTGGACCCCGGGGACCACTGAAGCTTTCTTT	CAWTPGTTEAFF